The rows below give T cell receptor beta chains drawn from one sample of a study of cytomegalovirus exposure and HLA in healthy donors. Measured with immunoSEQ multiplex PCR; TCRdb has only the in-frame clones, and not every one. The data show roughly 160,000 clones, with around 79% seen just once and about 4.6% held by the top ten. Sequenced material: PBMCs. These receptors were taken from a man in his forties or fifties in good health and CMV-seronegative. CDR3s include the opening cysteine and the closing phenylalanine or tryptophan. A D gene is named only where the DNA matches it firmly. A row's size may be missing; if present it is once, few, many or a size class.

clone size	D gene	V gene	J gene	CDR3 protein	CDR3 DNA
NA	TRBD1	TRBV4-1	TRBJ1-2	CASSQSGGNHYGYTF	TGCGCCAGCAGCCAATCAGGGGGAAATCATTATGGCTACACCTTC
NA	TRBD2	TRBV6-5	TRBJ2-3	CASSYSPAGPTDTQYF	TGTGCCAGCAGTTACTCACCAGCGGGGCCCACAGATACGCAGTATTTT
NA	TRBD2	TRBV9	TRBJ2-3	CASSLLAGGTDTQYF	TGTGCCAGCAGCCTACTAGCGGGGGGCACAGATACGCAGTATTTT
once	TRBD2	TRBV10-3	TRBJ2-4	CAISESAGNNIQYF	TGTGCCATCAGTGAGTCAGCGGGGAATAACATTCAGTACTTC
few	TRBD1	TRBV5-1	TRBJ1-2	CASSPTGQGVKPDYTF	TGCGCCAGCAGCCCAACGGGACAGGGGGTGAAGCCCGACTACACCTTC
NA	NA	TRBV7-3	TRBJ2-3	CASSLSAASDTQYF	TGTGCCAGCAGCTTATCGGCGGCGTCGGATACGCAGTATTTT
once	NA	TRBV4-1	TRBJ2-7	CASSPREPYEQYF	TGCGCCAGCAGCCCCCGGGAGCCCTACGAGCAGTACTTC
few	NA	TRBV30	TRBJ1-1	CAWDDYTEAFF	TGTGCCTGGGACGACTACACTGAAGCTTTCTTT
few	TRBD1	TRBV6-6	TRBJ2-1	CASSYGTANNEQFF	TGTGCCAGCAGTTACGGGACAGCCAACAATGAGCAGTTCTTC
NA	TRBD2	TRBV27	TRBJ2-3	CASRQIAGGTDTQYF	TGTGCCAGCAGGCAGATAGCGGGGGGCACAGATACGCAGTATTTT
once	NA	TRBV27	TRBJ2-7	CASSLGTGWDYEQYF	TGTGCCAGCAGTTTAGGCACAGGGTGGGACTACGAGCAGTACTTC